Following are 12 T cell receptor beta chains from one sample sequenced in a study of somatic mutations in cytotoxic T cells in rheumatoid arthritis. Measured with immunoSEQ multiplex PCR; TCRdb has only the in-frame clones, and not every one. This sample has about 16,000 clones; approximately 79% occur once, and the top ten carry about 22%. Source material: CD8+ T cells sorted from blood. These receptors were obtained from an adult with rheumatoid arthritis.

The rearrangement links TRBV19 to TRBJ1-5; D is undetermined. V was clipped by 3 bases and J by 1 base, with 10 bases between them. Germline lookup yields CDR1 LNHDA and CDR2 SQIVND (reference sequence). The CDR3 sequence is 15 residues long. In DNA, the CDR3 is TGTGCCAGTAGTATCGGGTTGGGGAGCAATCAGCCCCAGCATTTT. Translation gives CASSIGLGSNQPQHF.

This chain's CDR3 is CASSQDLNTEAFF. DNA of the CDR3: TGCGCCAGCAGCCAGGACTTGAACACTGAAGCTTTCTTT. The chain joins TRBV4-3 to TRBJ1-1; D not certain. The CDR3 sequence is 13 residues long. V gave up 3 bases and J gave up 0 bases, with 5 bases separating them. The germline CDR1 and CDR2 sequences are LGHNA and YSLEER.

The gene calls are TRBV7-9 and TRBJ2-2; the D gene is possibly TRBD2 (6 bases). Trimming removed 4 bases from V and 6 bases from J, with 18 bases in between. CDR3 size: 16 residues. Germline-derived CDR1 and CDR2 are SEHNR and FQNEAQ (reference sequence). CDR3 amino acids: CASSSKEGDSAGELFF. The CDR3 coding sequence is TGTGCCAGCAGCTCCAAGGAAGGGGACTCAGCCGGGGAGCTGTTTTTT. Filled out from reference TRBV7-9 and TRBJ2-2, the complete variable domain reads DTGVSQNPRHKITKRGQNVTFRCDPISEHNRLYWYRQTLGQGPEFLTYFQNEAQLEKSRLLSDRFSAERPKGSFSTLEIQRTEQGDSAMYLCASSSKEGDSAGELFFGEGSRLTVL.

The gene calls are TRBV27 and TRBJ2-5; unclear D gene. V was trimmed by 6 bases and J by 2 bases, leaving 4 bases between them. Germline V gene sequence: CDR1 MNHEY, CDR2 SMNVEV (reference sequence). The CDR3 contains 11 residues. CDR3 nucleotide sequence: TGTGCCAGCAGGGCGCAAGAGACCCAGTACTTC. Translating gives CASRAQETQYF.

V is TRBV29-1 and J is TRBJ1-2; D is unresolved. CDR3 size: 13 residues. V was pared by 1 base and J by 4 bases, with 10 bases between. Germline V lookup: CDR1 SQVTM, CDR2 ANQGSEA. The CDR3 DNA follows: TGCAGCGTTGAAGGGGGTCAGATCTATGGCTACACCTTC. Its protein is CSVEGGQIYGYTF. Full variable domain (rest looked up from reference TRBV29-1 and TRBJ1-2): SAVISQKPSRDICQRGTSLTIQCQVDSQVTMMFWYRQQPGQSLTLIATANQGSEATYESGFVIDKFPISRPNLTFSTLTVSNMSPEDSSIYLCSVEGGQIYGYTFGSGTRLTVV.

The chain is built from TRBV14 and TRBJ2-1, with D perhaps matching TRBD2 (6 bases). V was pared by 1 base and J by 3 bases, with 16 bases between. The CDR3 covers 17 residues. Germline V CDR1 and CDR2: SGHDN, FVKESK. The CDR3 here is CASSQGEDELRYNEQFF. CDR3 DNA sequence: TGTGCCAGCAGCCAAGGGGAGGATGAACTTCGCTACAATGAGCAGTTCTTC.

This clone was observed a handful of times. The chain links TRBV25-1 to TRBJ2-5; 7 bases map to TRBD1. The CDR3 length is 14 residues. J was trimmed by 3 bases and V by 2 bases; bases with no gene match: 3. From germline, CDR1 is MGHDK and CDR2 SYGVNS. Here the CDR3 DNA reads TGTGCCAGCAGTGAACCGGGACAGAAAGAGACCCAGTACTTC. This codes for CASSEPGQKETQYF. Together with reference TRBV25-1 and TRBJ2-5, the CDR3 gives the full variable domain: EADIYQTPRYLVIGTGKKITLECSQTMGHDKMYWYQQDPGMELHLIHYSYGVNSTEKGDLSSESTVSRIRTEHFPLTLESARPSHTSQYLCASSEPGQKETQYFGPGTRLLVL.

This chain links TRBV7-8 with TRBJ1-3; 10 nucleotides agree with TRBD1. J gave up 1 base and V 4 bases, and 13 bases lay outside the gene matches. The length of the CDR3 is 19 residues. Germline CDR1 is SGHVS and CDR2 is FQNEAQ. The CDR3 region is CASSWGQGHGSTSGNTIYF. The DNA for the CDR3 is TGTGCCAGCAGCTGGGGACAGGGGCACGGAAGCACGTCTGGAAACACCATATATTTT.

The chain recombines TRBV9 with TRBJ1-5, with TRBD1 matching over 8 bases. This CDR3 is built from 21 residues. Looked up from germline, CDR1 is SGDLS and CDR2 is YYNGEE. V dropped 3 bases and J dropped 1; count of bases not matched to a gene: 21. The CDR3 nucleotides read TGTGCCAGCAGCGCCAGCCCCGAAAGGACAGGGAACCGTGTGAGCAATCAGCCCCAGCATTTT. Translated: CASSASPERTGNRVSNQPQHF.

The chain is built from TRBV19 and TRBJ2-1; TRBD2 matches at 10 bases. The CDR3 covers 19 residues. Per the germline V gene, CDR1 is LNHDA and CDR2 is SQIVND (reference sequence). Unmatched junction bases numbered 10, after V lost 2 bases and J lost 0 bases. The CDR3 region has the DNA TGTGCCAGTAGTATAACTTCCCCTCTAGCGGGAGTCTCCTACAATGAGCAGTTCTTC. Translating gives CASSITSPLAGVSYNEQFF.

The rearrangement joins TRBV29-1 to TRBJ2-3, with a possible D match to TRBD2 (6 bases). The CDR3 spans 16 residues. Looked up from germline, CDR1 is SQVTM and CDR2 is ANQGSEA. Between the trimmed V and J ends, which lost 4 bases and 2 bases, there was a span of 19 bases. This chain's CDR3 is CSVVGLAKTSTDTQYF. The DNA for the CDR3 is TGCAGCGTTGTAGGGCTAGCGAAAACGTCCACAGATACGCAGTATTTT.

By sample fraction, this clone is hyperexpanded. The V gene is TRBV4-3, the J gene TRBJ2-7, with D perhaps assigned TRBD1 or TRBD2 (5 bases each). Trimming cost V 2 bases and J 7 bases, with 12 bases left between them. Germline V gene sequence: CDR1 LGHNA, CDR2 YSLEER. The CDR3 length is 13 residues. CDR3 in DNA: TGCGCCAGCAGCCAAAGGACGGGGCGGGAGCAGTACTTC. Its protein is CASSQRTGREQYF.